The rows below give T cell receptor beta chains drawn from one sample of a study of cytomegalovirus exposure and HLA in healthy donors. Sequencing was performed with immunoSEQ multiplex PCR; in TCRdb, only in-frame clones are kept and a portion is missing. The sample holds some 99,000 clones, around 77% seen once. Sequenced sample: PBMCs. These receptors came from a female donor in good health and CMV-seronegative. CDR3s include the opening cysteine and the closing phenylalanine or tryptophan. Fields, in order: V gene, D gene, J gene, clone size, CDR3 protein, CDR3 DNA. D genes are given only for firm matches. Clone size, where shown, is once, few, many, or a class for clones that have expanded.

TRBV18,TRBD1,TRBJ2-7,NA,CASSPPGQGTYEQYF,TGTGCCAGCTCACCTCCGGGACAGGGGACCTACGAGCAGTACTTC
TRBV7-3,TRBD1,TRBJ2-1,NA,CASSLARDRGNNEQFF,TGTGCCAGCAGCCTTGCGAGGGACAGGGGAAACAATGAGCAGTTCTTC
TRBV18,NA,TRBJ2-5,once,CASSPQAMRSETQYF,TGTGCCAGCTCACCACAAGCCATGCGTTCGGAGACCCAGTACTTC
TRBV11-3,TRBD1,TRBJ2-3,NA,CASSRGTGGMADTQYF,TGTGCCAGCAGCCGCGGGACAGGGGGGATGGCAGATACGCAGTATTTT
TRBV11-3,TRBD1,TRBJ2-7,NA,CASSPGGQGPEQYF,TGTGCCAGCAGCCCTGGAGGACAGGGGCCCGAGCAGTACTTC
TRBV4-2,TRBD1,TRBJ1-4,NA,CASSQDRGEKLFF,TGTGCCAGCAGCCAGGACAGGGGTGAAAAACTGTTTTTT
TRBV2,TRBD2,TRBJ2-1,NA,CASSELRRLAPYNEQFF,TGTGCCAGCAGTGAATTAAGGAGACTAGCACCTTACAATGAGCAGTTCTTC
TRBV6-1,TRBD1,TRBJ1-2,NA,CASSERQGEEGYTF,TGTGCCAGCAGTGAACGACAGGGGGAAGAAGGCTACACCTTC
TRBV4-1,NA,TRBJ1-2,NA,CASSQGAGGGDYGYTF,TGCGCCAGCAGCCAAGGGGCGGGGGGGGGCGATTATGGCTACACCTTC
TRBV5-1,NA,TRBJ2-5,few,CASSLYPEETQYF,TGCGCCAGCAGCTTGTACCCAGAAGAGACCCAGTACTTC
TRBV4-1,NA,TRBJ1-5,NA,CASSQDYQTVTNQPQHF,TGCGCCAGCAGCCAAGACTACCAGACAGTTACCAATCAGCCCCAGCATTTT
TRBV6-5,TRBD1,TRBJ2-1,NA,CASSRGQGRYNEQFF,TGTGCCAGCAGTCGAGGACAGGGACGATACAATGAGCAGTTCTTC
TRBV7-9,TRBD1,TRBJ1-6,few,CASSLIGQGGSPLHF,TGTGCCAGCAGCTTAATTGGACAGGGCGGGTCACCCCTCCACTTT
TRBV4-3,NA,TRBJ2-5,NA,CASSQGTRETQYF,TGCGCCAGCAGCCAAGGCACCCGGGAGACCCAGTACTTC
TRBV30,TRBD1,TRBJ2-7,NA,CAWSGDRGLPYEQYF,TGTGCCTGGAGTGGTGACAGGGGGCTTCCCTACGAGCAGTACTTC
TRBV7-8,TRBD2,TRBJ2-3,NA,CASSTGLAADTQYF,TGTGCCAGCAGCACCGGACTAGCAGCAGATACGCAGTATTTT
TRBV5-1,TRBD1,TRBJ1-4,many,CASSPGQVTTNEKLFF,TGCGCCAGCAGCCCGGGACAGGTGACAACTAATGAAAAACTGTTTTTT
TRBV5-1,NA,TRBJ2-7,NA,CASSYGDPTGQYF,TGCGCCAGCAGCTACGGAGATCCTACGGGGCAGTACTTC
TRBV30,NA,TRBJ1-6,NA,CAWSVSPDNSPLHF,TGTGCCTGGAGTGTAAGTCCAGATAATTCACCCCTCCACTTT
TRBV27,NA,TRBJ2-7,NA,CASSTQGGRLYEQYF,TGTGCCAGCAGTACCCAGGGAGGTCGGCTCTACGAGCAGTACTTC
TRBV5-4,NA,TRBJ1-3,NA,CASSLDQGPGNTIYF,TGTGCCAGCAGCTTGGACCAGGGGCCCGGAAACACCATATATTTT
TRBV6-5,NA,TRBJ2-3,few,CASRAGYSTDTQYF,TGTGCCAGCCGGGCGGGATATAGCACAGATACGCAGTATTTT
TRBV28,TRBD1,TRBJ2-7,NA,CASIRDSPYEQYF,TGTGCCAGTATCCGGGACAGCCCCTACGAGCAGTACTTC
TRBV7-9,TRBD2,TRBJ2-1,NA,CASSGPSGAYNEQFF,TGTGCCAGCAGCGGCCCTAGCGGAGCTTACAATGAGCAGTTCTTC
TRBV25-1,NA,TRBJ1-2,NA,CASSDVGGKTVYGYTF,TGTGCCAGCAGTGACGTGGGGGGGAAAACAGTCTATGGCTACACCTTC
TRBV7-9,NA,TRBJ2-1,NA,CASSAAGFSYNEQFF,TGTGCCAGCAGCGCCGCGGGTTTCTCCTACAATGAGCAGTTCTTC